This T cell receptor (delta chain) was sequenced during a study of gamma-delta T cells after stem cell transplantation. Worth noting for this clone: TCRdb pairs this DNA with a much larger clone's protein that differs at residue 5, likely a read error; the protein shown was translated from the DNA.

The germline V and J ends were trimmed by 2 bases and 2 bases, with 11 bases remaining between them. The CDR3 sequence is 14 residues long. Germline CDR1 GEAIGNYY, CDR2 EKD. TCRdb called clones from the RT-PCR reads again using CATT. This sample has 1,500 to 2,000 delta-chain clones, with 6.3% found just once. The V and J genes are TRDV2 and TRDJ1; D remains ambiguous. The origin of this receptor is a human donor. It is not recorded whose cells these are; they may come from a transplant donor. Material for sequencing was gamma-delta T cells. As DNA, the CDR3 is TGTGCCTGTGACATAGTCGTCCGTACCGATAAACTCATCTTT. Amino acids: CACDIVVRTDKLIF.